This T cell receptor (beta chain) was captured in a study of shared T cell receptors in the human thymus. V shed 4 bases and J shed 3 bases, with 13 bases lying between them. Germline V CDR1 and CDR2: SGHVS, FQNEAQ. The CDR3 totals 14 residues. The assay was immunoSEQ multiplex PCR, and TCRdb's table has in-frame clones only and misses some. The top ten hold approximately 0.02% of the sample, which has about 380,000 clones, 95% seen once. Source material: thymocytes. V usage is TRBV7-8 and J usage is TRBJ2-7; possibly TRBD2 for D (7 bases). This clonotype originated in a human donor. The CDR3 here is CASSSEGGSYEQYF. The CDR3, as DNA: TGTGCCAGCAGCTCCGAGGGGGGGAGCTACGAGCAGTACTTC.